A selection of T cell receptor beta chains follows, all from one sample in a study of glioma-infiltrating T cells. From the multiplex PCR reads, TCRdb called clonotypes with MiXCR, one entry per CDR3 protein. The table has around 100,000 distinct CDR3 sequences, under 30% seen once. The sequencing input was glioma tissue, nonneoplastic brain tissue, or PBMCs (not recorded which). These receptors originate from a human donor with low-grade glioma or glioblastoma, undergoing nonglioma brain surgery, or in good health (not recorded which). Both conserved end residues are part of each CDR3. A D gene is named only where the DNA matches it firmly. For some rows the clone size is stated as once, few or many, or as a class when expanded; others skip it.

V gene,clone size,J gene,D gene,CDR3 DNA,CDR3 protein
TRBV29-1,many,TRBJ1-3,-,TGCAGCGTTGGAGCAGAGGCTGGAAACACCATATATTTT,CSVGAEAGNTIYF
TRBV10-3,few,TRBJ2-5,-,TGTGCCATCAGAGGGTCGGGAGAGACCCAGTACTTC,CAIRGSGETQYF
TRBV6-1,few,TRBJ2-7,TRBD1,TGTGCCAGCAGGGGGGGGACAGGGTTTTCGTCGAGGACCTACGAGCAGTACTTC,CASRGGTGFSSRTYEQYF
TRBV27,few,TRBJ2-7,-,TGTGCCAGCGGTAGAGTAAACTCCTACGAGCAGTACTTC,CASGRVNSYEQYF
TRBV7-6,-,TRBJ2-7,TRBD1,TGTGCCAGCAGCTTAGAGGGACAGGGACCCGAGCAGTACTTC,CASSLEGQGPEQYF
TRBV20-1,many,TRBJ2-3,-,TGCATTTCGAGTCCCCCGTGGAGAAGGGGCACAGATACGCAGTATTTT,CISSPPWRRGTDTQYF
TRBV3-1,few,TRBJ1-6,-,TGTGCCAGCAGCCAATATACGGTGGCGCGGAATTCACCCCTCCACTTT,CASSQYTVARNSPLHF
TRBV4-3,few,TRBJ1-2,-,TGCGCCAGCAGCCCCGACCATGACCTAGCTAACTATGGCTACACCTTC,CASSPDHDLANYGYTF
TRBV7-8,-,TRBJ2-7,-,TGTGCCAGCAGCTTACAACCTCCGACAGCCTACGAGCAGTACTTC,CASSLQPPTAYEQYF
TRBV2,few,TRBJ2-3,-,TGTGCCAGCAGTGGAGAGGCCAACTTAGTTACAGATACGCAGTATTTT,CASSGEANLVTDTQYF
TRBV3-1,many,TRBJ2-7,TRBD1,TGTGCCAGAGGGACAGGGAGGTACGAGCAGTACTTC,CARGTGRYEQYF
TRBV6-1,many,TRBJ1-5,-,TGTGCCAGCAGAACCACAGGATCGGGTCAGCCCCAGCATTTT,CASRTTGSGQPQHF
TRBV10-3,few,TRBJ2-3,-,TGTGCCATCAGTCAAGTCGGGGATACGCAGTATTTT,CAISQVGDTQYF
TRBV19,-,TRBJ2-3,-,TGTGCCAGTAGTCGTTGGGGGGCGCGTTCAGATACGCAGTATTTT,CASSRWGARSDTQYF
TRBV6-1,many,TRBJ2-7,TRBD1,TGTGCCAGCAGAATTTGGGTCTCGGGACAGTATAGAGGGAGCTCCTACGAGCAGTACTTC,CASRIWVSGQYRGSSYEQYF
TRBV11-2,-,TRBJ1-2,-,TGTGCCAGAAGCTTCGGCAGCCAGGCGTATGGCTACACCTTC,CARSFGSQAYGYTF
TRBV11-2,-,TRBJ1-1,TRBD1,TGTGCCAGCACCACGACAGGGGGCACTGAAGCTTTCTTT,CASTTTGGTEAFF
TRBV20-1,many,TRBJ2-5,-,TGCAGTGCACTAAAGGGCGGGCAACGGGAGACCCAGTACTTC,CSALKGGQRETQYF
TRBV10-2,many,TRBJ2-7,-,TGCGCCAGCGCGATGACGGCCTACGAGCAGTACTTC,CASAMTAYEQYF
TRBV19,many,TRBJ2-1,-,TGTGCCAGTAGTATAGGGGGGAGGTACAATGAGCAGTTCTTC,CASSIGGRYNEQFF
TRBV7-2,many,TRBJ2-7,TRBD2,TGTGCCAGCAGCTCCCAGGCATGGACTAGCGGGTCCTACGAGCAGTACTTC,CASSSQAWTSGSYEQYF
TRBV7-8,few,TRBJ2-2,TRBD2,TGTGCCAGCAGCAGAGACGCCGGGACTAGGACCGGGGAGCTGTTTTTT,CASSRDAGTRTGELFF
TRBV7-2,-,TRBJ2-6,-,TGTGCCAGCAGCCCGCGGCCCCGAGGGGCCGACGTCCTGACTTTC,CASSPRPRGADVLTF